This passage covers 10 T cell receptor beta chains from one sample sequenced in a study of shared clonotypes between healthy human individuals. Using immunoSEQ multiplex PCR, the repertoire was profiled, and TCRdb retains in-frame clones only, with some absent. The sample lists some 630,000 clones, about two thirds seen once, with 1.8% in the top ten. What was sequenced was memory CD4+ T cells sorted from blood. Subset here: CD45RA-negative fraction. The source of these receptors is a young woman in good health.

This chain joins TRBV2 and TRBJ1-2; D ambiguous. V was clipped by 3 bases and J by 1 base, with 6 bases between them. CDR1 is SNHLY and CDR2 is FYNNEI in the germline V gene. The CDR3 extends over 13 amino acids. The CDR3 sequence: CASSEMDNYGYTF. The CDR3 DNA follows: TGTGCCAGCAGTGAGATGGATAACTATGGCTACACCTTC. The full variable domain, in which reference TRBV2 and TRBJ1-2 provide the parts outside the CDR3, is EPEVTQTPSHQVTQMGQEVILRCVPISNHLYFYWYRQILGQKVEFLVSFYNNEISEKSEIFDDQFSVERPDGSNFTLKIRSTKLEDSAMYFCASSEMDNYGYTFGSGTRLTVV.

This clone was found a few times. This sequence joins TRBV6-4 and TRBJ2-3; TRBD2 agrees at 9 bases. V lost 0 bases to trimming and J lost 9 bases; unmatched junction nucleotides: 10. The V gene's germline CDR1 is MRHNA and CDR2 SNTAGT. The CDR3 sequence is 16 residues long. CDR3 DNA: TGTGCCAGCAGTGACTCGTCTAGCGGGACATTCGAGACGCAGTATTTT. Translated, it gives CASSDSSSGTFETQYF.

CDR3 in amino acids: CASSLVGGTQETQYF. CDR3 DNA sequence: TGTGCCAGCAGTTTAGTAGGGGGCACCCAAGAGACCCAGTACTTC. This chain uses TRBV27 with TRBJ2-5; 7 positions agree with TRBD1. Trimming took 2 bases from V and 1 from J; bases not matched to a gene: 4. Germline V lookup: CDR1 MNHEY, CDR2 SMNVEV (reference sequence). The CDR3 runs to 15 residues.

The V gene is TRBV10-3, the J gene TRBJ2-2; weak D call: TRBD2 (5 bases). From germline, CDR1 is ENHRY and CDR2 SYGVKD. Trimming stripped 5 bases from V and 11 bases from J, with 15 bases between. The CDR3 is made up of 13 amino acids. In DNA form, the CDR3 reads TGTGCCATCAGTTCAAACGGGATTGTAGAGCTGTTTTTT. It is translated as CAISSNGIVELFF.

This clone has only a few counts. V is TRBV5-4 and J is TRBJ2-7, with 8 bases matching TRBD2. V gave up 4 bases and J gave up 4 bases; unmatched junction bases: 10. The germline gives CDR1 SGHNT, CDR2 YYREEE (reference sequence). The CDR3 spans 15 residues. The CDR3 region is CASSDPSASGYEQYF. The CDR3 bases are TGTGCCAGCAGCGACCCCTCTGCTAGCGGGTACGAGCAGTACTTC.

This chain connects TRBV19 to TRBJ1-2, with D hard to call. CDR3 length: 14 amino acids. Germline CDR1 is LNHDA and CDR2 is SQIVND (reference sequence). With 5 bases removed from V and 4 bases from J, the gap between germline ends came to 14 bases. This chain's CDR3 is CASSPLAGPYGYTF. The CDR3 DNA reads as TGTGCCAGTAGTCCCCTGGCCGGACCCTATGGCTACACCTTC.

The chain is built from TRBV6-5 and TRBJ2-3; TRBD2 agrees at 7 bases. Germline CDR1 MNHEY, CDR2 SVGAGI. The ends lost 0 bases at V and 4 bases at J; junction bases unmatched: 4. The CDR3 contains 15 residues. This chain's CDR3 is CASSYSGGSADTQYF. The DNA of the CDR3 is TGTGCCAGCAGTTACTCGGGCGGGAGCGCAGATACGCAGTATTTT.

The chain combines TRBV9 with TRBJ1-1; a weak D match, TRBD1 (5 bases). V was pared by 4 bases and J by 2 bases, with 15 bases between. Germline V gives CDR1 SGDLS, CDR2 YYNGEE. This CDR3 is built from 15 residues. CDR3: CASSPTSWTNTEAFF. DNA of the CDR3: TGTGCCAGCAGCCCTACTTCCTGGACAAACACTGAAGCTTTCTTT. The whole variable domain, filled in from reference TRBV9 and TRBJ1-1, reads DSGVTQTPKHLITATGQRVTLRCSPRSGDLSVYWYQQSLDQGLQFLIQYYNGEERAKGNILERFSAQQFPDLHSELNLSSLELGDSALYFCASSPTSWTNTEAFFGQGTRLTVV.

The CDR3 sequence: CASSLGRRVNTEAFF. The DNA for the CDR3 is TGTGCCAGCAGCTTAGGACGACGGGTGAACACTGAAGCTTTCTTT. The rearrangement joins TRBV7-2 to TRBJ1-1, with no clear D. Trimming removed 1 base from V and 0 bases from J, with 9 bases in between. The CDR3 totals 15 residues. Germline V CDR1 and CDR2: SGHTA, FQGNSA. The variable domain in full, with the rest retrieved from reference TRBV7-2 and TRBJ1-1, is GAGVSQSPSNKVTEKGKDVELRCDPISGHTALYWYRQSLGQGLEFLIYFQGNSAPDKSGLPSDRFSAERTGGSVSTLTIQRTQQEDSAVYLCASSLGRRVNTEAFFGQGTRLTVV.

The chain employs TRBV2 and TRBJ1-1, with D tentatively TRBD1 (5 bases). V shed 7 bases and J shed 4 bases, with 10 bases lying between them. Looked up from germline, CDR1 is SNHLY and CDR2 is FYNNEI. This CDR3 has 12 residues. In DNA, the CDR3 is TGTGCCAGCAATGGGGGACGCACTGAAGCTTTCTTT. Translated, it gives CASNGGRTEAFF.